This TCR beta chain was identified during a study of blood T cell repertoires in COVID-19. Study details: Acute and convalescent COVID-19 samples came from the United States, Italy and Spain. T cells, B-cell-depleted T cells, or PBMCs provided the cDNA or gDNA that served as material.

The table lists this clone with a count of one. In the original analysis: Reference gene primer amplification in the assay estimated nucleated cell counts. Clones were read by immunoSEQ multiplex PCR, and TCRdb kept only the in-frame ones, dropping some. D and trimming come from the DNA, and the V and J calls and clone size come from that table. The sample lists about 160,000 clones; roughly four fifths were seen once. The source of this sequence is an older man who had recovered from COVID-19. Specimen: peripheral blood.

The CDR3 region is CASSVNQALSTDTQYF. The DNA of the CDR3 is TGTGCCAGCAGTGTCAACCAAGCCCTTAGCACAGATACGCAGTATTTT. V usage is TRBV6-1 and J usage is TRBJ2-3, with D unclear. The CDR3 is made up of 16 amino acids. The V and J ends lost 4 bases and 0 bases respectively, with 14 bases between them. The germline V gene encodes CDR1 MNHNS and CDR2 SASEGT.